This TCR beta chain was captured in a study of lymphopenia after photon versus proton radiotherapy. Study results and limitations: Under photons, naive T cells and diversity fell while effector/memory populations rose. In patients who died, overall survival fell as post-nadir TCR diversity dropped more. Post-nadir diversity loss with photons came from oligoclonal expansion, particularly CD8+ Temra cells. Only patients who died were analyzed for survival; proton advantage is unproven.

This table comes from immunoSEQ multiplex PCR, and its TCRdb copy is limited to in-frame clones, with some not included. Here the sample spans tens of thousands of clones, roughly 85% being singletons. On this clone: Its specificity is unknown.

Sequenced here: peripheral blood, sampled from a patient treated with photon-based radiotherapy. The TCR comes from a man aged 35 to 55 with gastric cancer.

The CDR3 loop is CASSPLRDSGYQETQYF. The CDR3 DNA reads TGTGCCAGCAGCCCGCTCAGGGACAGTGGGTACCAAGAGACCCAGTACTTC. This chain connects TRBV5-6 to TRBJ2-5, with 7 positions matching TRBD1. The CDR3 has 17 residues. V lost 4 bases to trimming and J lost 0 bases; unmatched junction nucleotides: 12. Germline-derived CDR1 and CDR2 are SGHDT and YYEEEE. Based on the CDR3 plus reference TRBV5-6 and TRBJ2-5, the full variable domain is DAGVTQSPTHLIKTRGQQVTLRCSPKSGHDTVSWYQQALGQGPQFIFQYYEEEERQRGNFPDRFSGHQFPNYSSELNVNALLLGDSALYLCASSPLRDSGYQETQYFGPGTRLLVL.